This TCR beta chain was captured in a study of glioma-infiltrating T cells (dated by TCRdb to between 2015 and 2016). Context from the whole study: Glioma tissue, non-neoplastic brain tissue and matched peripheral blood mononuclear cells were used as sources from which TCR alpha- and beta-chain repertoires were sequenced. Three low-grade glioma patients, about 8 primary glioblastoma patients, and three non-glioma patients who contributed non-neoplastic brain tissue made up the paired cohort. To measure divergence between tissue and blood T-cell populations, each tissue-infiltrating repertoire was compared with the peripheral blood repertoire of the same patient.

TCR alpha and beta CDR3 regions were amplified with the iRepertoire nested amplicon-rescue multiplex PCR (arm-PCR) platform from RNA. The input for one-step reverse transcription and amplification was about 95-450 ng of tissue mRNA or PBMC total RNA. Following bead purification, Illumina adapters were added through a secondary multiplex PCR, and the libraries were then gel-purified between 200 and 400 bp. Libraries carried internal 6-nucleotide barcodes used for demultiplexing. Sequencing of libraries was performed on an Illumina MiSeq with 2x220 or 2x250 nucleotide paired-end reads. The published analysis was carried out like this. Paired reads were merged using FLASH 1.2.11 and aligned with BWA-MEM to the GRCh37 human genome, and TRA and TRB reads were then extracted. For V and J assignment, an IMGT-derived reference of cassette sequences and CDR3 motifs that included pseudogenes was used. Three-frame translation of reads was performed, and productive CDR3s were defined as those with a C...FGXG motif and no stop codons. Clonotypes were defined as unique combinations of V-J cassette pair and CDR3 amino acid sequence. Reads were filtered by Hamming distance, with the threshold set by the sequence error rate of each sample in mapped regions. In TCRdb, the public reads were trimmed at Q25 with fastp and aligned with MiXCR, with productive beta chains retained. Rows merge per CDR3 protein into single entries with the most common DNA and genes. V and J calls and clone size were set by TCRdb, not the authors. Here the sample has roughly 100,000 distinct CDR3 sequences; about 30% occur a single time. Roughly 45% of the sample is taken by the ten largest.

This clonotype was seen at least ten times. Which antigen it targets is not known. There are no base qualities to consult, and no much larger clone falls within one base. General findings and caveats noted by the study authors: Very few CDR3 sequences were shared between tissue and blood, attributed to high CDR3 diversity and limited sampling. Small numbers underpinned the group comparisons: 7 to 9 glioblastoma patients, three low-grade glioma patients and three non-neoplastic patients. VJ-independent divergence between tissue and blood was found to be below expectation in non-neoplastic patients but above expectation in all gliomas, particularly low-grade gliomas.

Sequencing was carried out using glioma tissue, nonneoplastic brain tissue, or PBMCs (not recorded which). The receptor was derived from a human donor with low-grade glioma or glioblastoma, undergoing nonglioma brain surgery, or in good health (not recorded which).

The CDR3 in this case is CASSPGTSGAETQYF. Read as DNA, the sequence is TGTGCCAGCAGTCCCGGGACTAGCGGGGCAGAGACCCAGTACTTC. The chain couples TRBV6-5 to TRBJ2-5; TRBD2 lines up with 13 middle nucleotides. V has 5 bases trimmed and J has 4 bases trimmed; junction bases matching no gene number 4. CDR1 is given as MNHEY and CDR2 as SVGAGI, both from the germline V gene. The CDR3, from cysteine to phenylalanine, totals 15 residues. Left in the record is the CDR3 DNA by itself, 45 bases read in frame from the first base.